This TCR beta chain originates from a study of cytomegalovirus exposure and HLA in healthy donors. Findings of the study overall: A reported reduction in N-insertions relative to the approximately 670-donor mean was seen in an Asian-associated ancestry cluster in a later analysis. Later analysis demonstrated an association between a missense DCLRE1C variant and TCR beta V- and J-gene trimming. The study put 150 or so TCR beta chains on its list as cytomegalovirus-associated. Accounts indicate the classifier identified cytomegalovirus status with strong specificity and sensitivity.

Turning to this clone: The antigen remains undetermined.

This CDR3 region has 13 residues. The V segment lost 11 bases and the J segment 4 bases; nucleotides outside the gene matches: 7. CDR1 is MNHNS and CDR2 is SASEGT in the germline V gene. The primer mix had 60 Vbeta and 13 Jbeta primers. TCRdb's table, derived via immunoSEQ multiplex PCR, lists solely in-frame clones and lacks some. The table records roughly 100,000 clones, over 70% of them present only once. The chain links TRBV6-1 to TRBJ1-5, with 8 bases identical to TRBD1. Source material: PBMCs. The clonotype was recovered from a male donor in good health and CMV-seronegative. CDR3: CAGRQGINQPQHF. The CDR3 nucleotides read TGTGCCGGTCGACAGGGGATAAATCAGCCCCAGCATTTT.